Sequencing of this TCR beta chain was carried out in a study of cytomegalovirus exposure and HLA in healthy donors. General observations from the study: Later analysis found that TCR beta chains associated with HLA were more clonally expanded than other, equally common chains.

Looked up from germline, CDR1 is SGHNT and CDR2 is YENEEA. V lost 0 bases and J 8 bases, leaving 16 bases between the germline ends. The CDR3 spans 15 residues. PCR involved 60 Vbeta and 13 Jbeta primers. Profiling relied on immunoSEQ multiplex PCR, and the TCRdb table lists in-frame clones only, not all of them. The data show hundreds of thousands of clones, over 80% seen once. A remark on this clone: What it binds is not known.

The chain couples TRBV11-3 to TRBJ1-2; maybe TRBD1 (6 bases). The clonotype comes from a man aged 35-49 years in good health and CMV-seropositive. Sample: PBMCs. The CDR3 reads CASSLDLQGKKGYTF. The CDR3 coding sequence is TGTGCCAGCAGCTTAGACCTCCAGGGGAAGAAAGGCTACACCTTC. The variable domain in full, with the rest retrieved from reference TRBV11-3 and TRBJ1-2, is EAGVVQSPRYKIIEKKQPVAFWCNPISGHNTLYWYLQNLGQGPELLIRYENEEAVDDSQLPKDRFSAERLKGVDSTLKIQPAELGDSAVYLCASSLDLQGKKGYTFGSGTRLTVV.